This TCR beta chain was sequenced in a study of T-cell reconstitution after alpha-beta-depleted transplantation in children. Unique molecular identifiers were incorporated into the prepared TCRbeta library. Each CDR3 protein is one row after TCRdb ran MiXCR on the PCR reads. The table includes tens of thousands of distinct CDR3 sequences, 15% to 20% detected once. Material: PBMCs, mostly from graft donor cells, obtained 360 days after TCRalphabeta/CD19-depleted stem cell transplant. The sequence came from a male patient between 2 and 10 years old who had a stem cell transplant for acute lymphoblastic leukemia, so the T cells may come from the graft donor.

In DNA form, the CDR3 reads TGTGCCAGCAGTAAACCCACCGGGACTAGCGGGAGGGAGGCGGAGTATTTT. This codes for CASSKPTGTSGREAEYF. The chain combines TRBV7-9 with TRBJ2-3; TRBD2 matches 16 bases. Germline CDR1 is SEHNR and CDR2 is FQNEAQ (reference sequence). The V gene end was trimmed by 6 bases and the J gene end by 13 bases; junction bases not matched to a gene: 16. CDR3 length: 17 amino acids.